Below are 30 T cell receptor beta chains sequenced from a single sample in a study of graft-versus-host responses after intestinal transplantation. Profiling relied on immunoSEQ multiplex PCR, and the TCRdb table lists in-frame clones only, not all of them. Of 3,700 or so clones listed, roughly a fifth were seen once; the top ten hold about 5.5%. Sequences were derived from alloreactive CD4+ T cells from a mixed lymphocyte reaction culture, sampled before transplantation. Stated subset: CFSE-low proliferating T cells sorted from approximately six-day pre-transplant mixed lymphocyte reaction (GvH or HvG direction). The receptors derive from a human patient who was an organ donor for intestinal transplantation.

This clone is medium-sized by share. The V gene is TRBV28, the J gene TRBJ2-3; 8 nucleotides align to TRBD2. The V and J ends lost 2 bases and 1 base, in that order; junction bases with no gene match: 5. Germline V gene lookup returns CDR1 MDHEN and CDR2 SYDVKM. The CDR3 sequence is 16 residues long. CDR3 in amino acids: CASSLTRGARTDTQYF. In nucleotides, the CDR3 is TGTGCCAGCAGTTTAACGCGGGGGGCCCGCACAGATACGCAGTATTTT.

This clone is judged medium-sized. The chain uses TRBV28 and TRBJ1-6, with 10 bases aligning to TRBD1. The junction had 9 bases not matched to a gene; V was cut back by 2 bases and J by 8 bases. The CDR3 covers 17 residues. Looked up from germline, CDR1 is MDHEN and CDR2 is SYDVKM. CDR3 bases: TGTGCCAGCAGTTTAGGCCCCCCCGGGACAGGGGATTCACCCCTCCACTTT. Its translation is CASSLGPPGTGDSPLHF.

Relative to its sample, this clone is medium-sized (0.01 to 0.1%). The V gene is TRBV7-2, the J gene TRBJ1-4, with unresolved D. The CDR3 spans 13 residues. V was pared by 1 base and J by 7 bases, with 7 bases between. The germline V gene has CDR1 SGHTA and CDR2 FQGNSA. CDR3 sequence: CASSLGRAEKLFF. The CDR3 nucleotides read TGTGCCAGCAGCTTAGGGAGGGCTGAAAAACTGTTTTTT.

This clone was seen only a few times. The chain links TRBV11-2 to TRBJ2-5; 10 bases agree with TRBD2. CDR1 and CDR2 from the germline V gene are SGHAT and FQNNGV. The V segment lost 2 bases and the J segment 5 bases; nucleotides outside the gene matches: 14. This CDR3 region has 18 residues. This CDR3 is CASSLFLAGAANGETQYF. The CDR3, as DNA: TGTGCCAGCAGCTTATTCCTAGCGGGGGCCGCAAATGGGGAGACCCAGTACTTC.

This clone is deemed medium-sized. V is TRBV11-3 and J is TRBJ2-2; no reliable D call. Trimming shortened V by 5 bases and J by 5 bases, and 6 bases separated the two germline ends. Germline values: CDR1 SGHNT, CDR2 YENEEA. CDR3 size: 12 residues. The CDR3 DNA reads TGTGCCAGCAGCCCCCTGACCGGGGAGCTGTTTTTT. Translated, it gives CASSPLTGELFF. Complete variable domain (other parts from reference TRBV11-3 and TRBJ2-2): EAGVVQSPRYKIIEKKQPVAFWCNPISGHNTLYWYLQNLGQGPELLIRYENEEAVDDSQLPKDRFSAERLKGVDSTLKIQPAELGDSAVYLCASSPLTGELFFGEGSRLTVL.

This clone was detected only a few times. The chain combines TRBV6-6 with TRBJ2-7; 9 positions match TRBD2. CDR1 is MNHNY, CDR2 SVGAGI, per germline (reference sequence). The length of the CDR3 is 14 residues. The ends lost 8 bases at V and 2 bases at J; junction bases unmatched: 7. CDR3 sequence reads: CASCGGGGPYEQYV. Here the CDR3 DNA reads TGTGCCAGCTGTGGCGGGGGGGGGCCCTACGAGCAGTACGTC.

In its sample, this clone was seen a few times. The chain links TRBV5-5 to TRBJ2-3; a weak D match, TRBD2 (6 bases). The germline V gene encodes CDR1 SGHKS and CDR2 YYEKEE (reference sequence). Trimming left V 2 bases short and J 7 bases short, with 23 bases between. There are 17 residues in the CDR3. The CDR3 here is CASSFMGVKRGGNTQYF. The CDR3 DNA sequence: TGTGCCAGCAGCTTTATGGGGGTTAAAAGAGGAGGGAATACGCAGTATTTT.

This chain links TRBV5-4 with TRBJ1-2, with 9 bases fitting TRBD1. Germline CDR1 reads SGHNT; CDR2 reads YYREEE (reference sequence). V shed 4 bases, J shed 0 bases, and the junction held 4 bases outside the gene matches. This CDR3 spans 15 amino acids. The CDR3 loop is CASSPGQGTNYGYTF. As DNA, the CDR3 is TGTGCCAGCAGCCCTGGACAGGGGACTAACTATGGCTACACCTTC.

The chain carries TRBV19 and TRBJ2-2, with D perhaps matching TRBD1 (5 bases). The CDR3 has 17 amino acids. Trimming pared 0 bases from V and 3 bases from J, leaving 14 bases between. Germline V gene sequence: CDR1 LNHDA, CDR2 SQIVND (reference sequence). The CDR3 here is CASSIDLWGRYTGELFF. The CDR3 DNA sequence: TGTGCCAGTAGTATAGATCTCTGGGGCAGGTACACCGGGGAGCTGTTTTTT.

The chain is built from TRBV7-2 and TRBJ2-4, with D possibly being TRBD2 (7 bases). Germline V gives CDR1 SGHTA, CDR2 FQGNSA. The CDR3 extends over 14 amino acids. The V end was cut by 5 bases, the J end by 7 bases, with 15 bases between. Here the CDR3 DNA reads TGTGCCAGCAGCCACGGAGGGGGGGGGAACATTCAGTACTTC. Residues: CASSHGGGGNIQYF.

By sample fraction, this clone is medium-sized. The rearrangement uses TRBV7-3 and TRBJ2-3, with unresolved D. Per the germline V gene, CDR1 is SGHTA and CDR2 is FQGTGA. Trimming cost V 5 bases and J 1 base, with 10 bases left between them. This CDR3 is built from 14 residues. The CDR3: CASSLQRGTDTQYF. The CDR3 region has the DNA TGTGCCAGCAGCCTCCAACGGGGCACAGATACGCAGTATTTT.

The chain combines TRBV30 with TRBJ1-6, with D tentatively TRBD1 (6 bases). Looked up from germline, CDR1 is GTSNPN and CDR2 is SVGIG (reference sequence). The CDR3 spans 13 residues. Between the trimmed V and J ends, which lost 8 bases and 7 bases, there was a span of 15 bases. The CDR3 loop is CARSDRNNSPLHF. The CDR3 DNA reads TGTGCCCGCTCGGACAGAAACAATTCACCCCTCCACTTT.

The V gene is TRBV2, the J gene TRBJ2-5; D may be TRBD1 (6 bases). The CDR3 is 14 amino acids. V shed 3 bases and J shed 1 base, with 9 bases lying between them. Germline V gives CDR1 SNHLY, CDR2 FYNNEI. The CDR3 coding sequence is TGTGCCAGCAGTGAGGACAGTCTCCAAGAGACCCAGTACTTC. Encoded protein: CASSEDSLQETQYF.

The chain employs TRBV7-6 and TRBJ2-1; 7 nucleotides match TRBD2. The junction had 12 bases not matched to a gene; V was cut back by 1 base and J by 3 bases. Looked up from germline, CDR1 is SGHVS and CDR2 is FNYEAQ. CDR3 length equals 18 residues. This CDR3 reads CASSLVRSGLEGYNEQFF. CDR3 in DNA: TGTGCCAGCAGCTTAGTTAGGTCCGGACTAGAAGGCTACAATGAGCAGTTCTTC.

This clone counts as medium-sized. The chain has TRBV19 and TRBJ1-2; TRBD1 might be the D (5 bases). Germline V lookup: CDR1 LNHDA, CDR2 SQIVND (reference sequence). The CDR3 consists of 17 residues. The V gene lost 3 bases and the J gene lost 0 bases, with 17 bases spanning the gap. The CDR3 here is CASSMPSRGNSNYGYTF. The CDR3 DNA reads as TGTGCCAGTAGTATGCCCTCCCGGGGGAACTCTAACTATGGCTACACCTTC.

In its sample, this clone ranks as medium-sized (0.01 to 0.1%). The V gene is TRBV28, the J gene TRBJ1-2; 10 nucleotides line up with TRBD1. The CDR3 contains 13 residues. Looked up from germline, CDR1 is MDHEN and CDR2 is SYDVKM. The V segment lost 6 bases and the J segment 6 bases; nucleotides outside the gene matches: 4. This chain's CDR3 is CASSLTGGDGYTF. The CDR3 bases are TGTGCCAGCAGCTTGACAGGGGGCGATGGCTACACCTTC.

This clone is judged medium-sized. This rearrangement joins TRBV5-1 to TRBJ1-4, with 8 nucleotides matching TRBD1. Germline V gene data show CDR1 as SGHRS and CDR2 as YFSETQ. V dropped 0 bases and J dropped 5; count of bases not matched to a gene: 12. The CDR3 is 18 residues long. CDR3: CASSLEAGGASENEKLFF. CDR3 coding DNA: TGCGCCAGCAGCTTGGAAGCAGGGGGCGCCTCCGAAAATGAAAAACTGTTTTTT.

The CDR3 coding sequence is TGTGCCAGCAGCTTTCTAGCGGGCACAGATACGCAGTATTTT. It specifies CASSFLAGTDTQYF. The rearrangement links TRBV11-3 to TRBJ2-3; 7 bases align to TRBD2. V trimming: 3 bases; J trimming: 1 base; junction bases outside the gene matches: 1. The CDR3 is 14 amino acids. Per the germline V gene, CDR1 is SGHNT and CDR2 is YENEEA.

V and J are TRBV10-3 and TRBJ1-1; 7 bases map to TRBD1. The trim removed 1 base at V and 6 bases at J, leaving 11 bases unmatched. In germline, CDR1 is ENHRY, CDR2 SYGVKD. The CDR3 consists of 16 residues. The CDR3 spells CAISEFMRGRIAEAFF. CDR3 DNA: TGTGCCATCAGTGAGTTCATGAGGGGGCGCATCGCTGAAGCTTTCTTT.

Note on this clone: One end of the junction fails to match germline, which may point to a read error. The CDR3 nucleotides read TGTGCTAGCAGCTTAGCTCAGGGCACGAACACCGGGGAGCTGTTTTTT. It translates to CASSLAQGTNTGELFF. The chain uses TRBV7-7 and TRBJ2-2; possible D gene TRBD1, 5 bases. The V gene's germline CDR1 is SSHAT and CDR2 FNYEAQ (reference sequence). This CDR3 has 16 residues.

This sequence joins TRBV5-4 and TRBJ2-5, with a possible D match to TRBD1 (6 bases). CDR1 is SGHNT and CDR2 is YYREEE in the germline V gene (reference sequence). V was pared by 2 bases and J by 3 bases, with 17 bases between. The CDR3 covers 16 residues. The CDR3 loop reads CASSLQGRIDKETQYF. DNA for the CDR3: TGTGCCAGCAGCTTACAGGGAAGGATCGACAAAGAGACCCAGTACTTC.

This clone is judged medium-sized. The chain uses TRBV19 and TRBJ1-1, with D hard to call. CDR1 is LNHDA, CDR2 SQIVND, per germline (reference sequence). Trimming took off 1 base at V and 4 bases at J, with 10 bases between the two ends. The CDR3 is 14 residues long. The CDR3 bases are TGTGCCAGTAGTATAGGGGCGGGTGTCACTGAAGCTTTCTTT. Protein sequence: CASSIGAGVTEAFF.

This clone was observed a handful of times. V is TRBV29-1 and J is TRBJ2-3; the D gene is possibly TRBD1 (5 bases). The V end was cut by 3 bases, the J end by 4 bases, with 8 bases between. This CDR3 is built from 12 residues. Germline V gene lookup returns CDR1 SQVTM and CDR2 ANQGSEA. CDR3 amino acids: CSVDGAPDTQYF. CDR3 DNA sequence: TGCAGCGTTGATGGGGCTCCAGATACGCAGTATTTT.

This rearrangement joins TRBV7-9 to TRBJ2-3; D uncertain. The CDR3 totals 12 residues. With 5 bases removed from V and 5 bases from J, the gap between germline ends came to 8 bases. Germline values: CDR1 SEHNR, CDR2 FQNEAQ (reference sequence). This CDR3 reads CASSHKRDTQYF. The CDR3 nucleotides are TGTGCCAGCAGCCATAAGAGAGATACGCAGTATTTT.

J is TRBJ2-3 and V is TRBV5-6; TRBD1 matches 9 bases. Germline V lookup: CDR1 SGHDT, CDR2 YYEEEE. Trimming cost V 5 bases and J 6 bases; bases outside gene matches: 10. The CDR3 is made up of 15 amino acids. The CDR3: CASRGTGLVVDTQYF. In DNA form, the CDR3 reads TGTGCCAGCAGAGGGACAGGGCTCGTCGTGGATACGCAGTATTTT.

This clone is medium-sized (0.01 to 0.1%) by share. The chain carries TRBV7-2 and TRBJ2-2; D not certain. Trimming removed 2 bases from V and 7 bases from J, with 17 bases in between. Germline CDR1 reads SGHTA; CDR2 reads FQGNSA. The CDR3 length is 16 residues. The CDR3 reads CASSLTPLTSGGELFF. CDR3 nucleotide sequence: TGTGCCAGCAGCTTAACGCCACTGACTTCGGGCGGGGAGCTGTTTTTT.

This clone has more than one count but fewer than ten. The rearrangement links TRBV27 to TRBJ2-2, with a weak D call TRBD2 (5 bases). Germline V gives CDR1 MNHEY, CDR2 SMNVEV (reference sequence). The CDR3 is 16 amino acids. Trimming took off 2 bases at V and 5 bases at J, with 15 bases between the two ends. The CDR3 DNA follows: TGTGCCAGCAGTTTACGGGTTGGCACGGGAACCGGGGAGCTGTTTTTT. Protein sequence: CASSLRVGTGTGELFF.

This clone showed up just a few times. The gene calls are TRBV19 and TRBJ1-2; D uncertain. CDR1 is LNHDA and CDR2 is SQIVND in the germline V gene (reference sequence). Trimming took off 2 bases at V and 0 bases at J, with 7 bases between the two ends. The CDR3 totals 14 residues. CDR3 residues: CASSIQSANYGYTF. As DNA, the CDR3 is TGTGCCAGTAGTATACAATCAGCTAACTATGGCTACACCTTC.

This clone was seen a handful of times. The chain couples TRBV5-6 to TRBJ1-5; 7 bases align to TRBD1. The V gene's germline CDR1 is SGHDT and CDR2 YYEEEE. V lost 3 bases and J lost 0; bases outside the gene matches: 3. CDR3 length: 15 amino acids. The CDR3 here is CASSSGTDSNQPQHF. The DNA for the CDR3 is TGTGCCAGCAGCTCCGGGACAGATAGCAATCAGCCCCAGCATTTT.

For this clone: A far larger clone is a single base away, which makes a read error likely. Other DNA sequences within the sample encode an identical CDR3. The V and J genes are TRBV4-1 and TRBJ1-6, with a possible D match to TRBD1 (5 bases). Germline values: CDR1 MGHRA, CDR2 YSYEKL. The CDR3 is 13 amino acids. Trimming took off 3 bases at V and 7 bases at J, with 7 bases between the two ends. In nucleotides, the CDR3 is TGCGCCAGCAGCCACCCAGGGAATTCACCCCTCCACTTT. Amino acids: CASSHPGNSPLHF.